Sequencing of this T cell receptor beta chain was carried out in a study of T-cell reconstitution after alpha-beta-depleted transplantation in children. V gave up 0 bases and J gave up 4 bases, with 19 bases separating them. The length of the CDR3 is 18 residues. Germline V gene data show CDR1 as SGHRS and CDR2 as YFSETQ. During its preparation, the TCRbeta library received unique molecular identifiers. Each CDR3 protein gets one entry after TCRdb re-called the PCR reads with MiXCR. The data contain a few hundred thousand distinct CDR3 sequences, around 19% of them seen just once; the ten biggest clones take up about 3.1%. This clonotype has only a few counts.

The specimen comprised PBMCs from the stem cell graft donor, sampled from the stem cell graft. The chain carries TRBV5-1 and TRBJ2-2; D perhaps matches TRBD1 (8 bases). The TCR was taken from a human donor who donated a stem cell graft to a child with acute lymphoblastic leukemia. The CDR3 bases are TGCGCCAGCAGCTTGGACGGGAGGACAGGGTTGTCCACCGGGGAGCTGTTTTTT. It translates to CASSLDGRTGLSTGELFF.